This T cell receptor beta chain was captured in a study of neurological immune-mediated disorders. Findings and limits, study-wide: The greatest degree of TCR clonal expansion was observed in HTLV-1-associated myelopathy, with the lowest in multiple sclerosis, below that of healthy controls. Expanded clones shared no identical CDR3 amino acid sequences across subjects, which suggested private TCR-beta repertoires in all groups.

The cells used in sorted libraries, CD4+ or CD8+ T cells, numbered roughly 910,000. The V gene's germline CDR1 is SGHTA and CDR2 FQGNSA. V was shortened by 5 bases and J by 8 bases, with 15 bases between the two germline ends. The CDR3 loop spans 13 amino acids. The cDNA was generated through 5'RACE incorporating 10-nucleotide random UMIs. TCRdb independently ran MiXCR on the 5' RACE reads; one entry per CDR3 protein. The table includes 20,000 or so distinct CDR3 sequences, 7.5% detected once. This clonotype was counted ten times or more. The antigen remains unidentified. The TCR originated in a woman aged 30 to 39 with HTLV-1-associated myelopathy (HAM/TSP). The sequenced material came from CD8+ T cells from blood. The gene calls are TRBV7-2 and TRBJ1-2; possible D gene TRBD1, 5 bases. In nucleotides, the CDR3 is TGTGCCAGCAGCAATCCCGGGGGTAGCGGCTACACCTTC. Its translation: CASSNPGGSGYTF.